The entry below gives a single T cell receptor (beta chain) sequence along with its context. Its antigen is not yet known. The record has no base qualities; no much larger clone is one base away. In sorted CD8+ T cells obtained from the blood, dermis and epidermis of 5 or 6 healthy donors, TCR beta CDR3 regions were analysed. All TCR-sequenced donors were healthy individuals, and each provided both blood and skin samples. CD8+ T cell populations were isolated by sorting before TCR beta sequencing. Before any analysis of T cells, the skin was split into dermal and epidermal compartments. The data originate from a study of CD49a tissue-resident CD8 T cells in human skin (dated by TCRdb to 2016 to 2017). Looking at the study overall: Subsets of tissue-resident memory CD8+ T cells in human skin, defined by their expression of CD49a, CD69 and CD103, were what the study examined.

Libraries were built with the immunoSEQ multiplex PCR assay. Under the source paper's analysis protocol: TCR V beta family usage frequencies were compared across the sorted blood, dermal and epidermal CD8+ T cell populations. Sourced from immuneACCESS, this table was stored by TCRdb with only in-frame sequences that have V and J called. A share of the clones is absent; for the studies checked, an unresolved V gene accounts for under half, and the remainder has no known explanation. The V and J calls and the clone size are those of that table, but D and trimming were determined from the DNA. This sample's clone table shows 20 clones. The germline V gene provides CDR1 SGHTA and CDR2 FQGNSA. V and J lose 4 bases and 5 bases, and a span of 11 bases separates them. The CDR3 starts with the cysteine, ends with the phenylalanine, and has 13 residues. The entry retains the CDR3 DNA only, 39 bases that are in frame from base 1.

The sequence came from a human donor in good health. Sequencing was carried out using CD103+ CD49a- CD8+ T cells sorted from skin dermis. The V gene is TRBV7-2 and the J gene is TRBJ1-2, with a tentative D gene TRBD1 over 5 matching bases. The sequence in DNA is TGTGCCAGCAGCTCTAGGGGTGGTTATGGCTACACCTTC. Translated, this gives CASSSRGGYGYTF.